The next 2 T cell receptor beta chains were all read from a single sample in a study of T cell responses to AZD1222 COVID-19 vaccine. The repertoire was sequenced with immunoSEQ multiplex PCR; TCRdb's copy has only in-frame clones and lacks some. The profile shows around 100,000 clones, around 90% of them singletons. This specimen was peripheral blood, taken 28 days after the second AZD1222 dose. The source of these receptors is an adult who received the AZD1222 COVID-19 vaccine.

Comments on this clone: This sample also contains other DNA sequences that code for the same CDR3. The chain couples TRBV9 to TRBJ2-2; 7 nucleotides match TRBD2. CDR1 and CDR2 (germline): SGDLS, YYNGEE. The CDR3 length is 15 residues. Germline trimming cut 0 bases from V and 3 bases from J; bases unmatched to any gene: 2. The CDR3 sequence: CASSVGTSDTGELFF. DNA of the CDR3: TGTGCCAGCAGCGTAGGTACTAGCGACACCGGGGAGCTGTTTTTT.

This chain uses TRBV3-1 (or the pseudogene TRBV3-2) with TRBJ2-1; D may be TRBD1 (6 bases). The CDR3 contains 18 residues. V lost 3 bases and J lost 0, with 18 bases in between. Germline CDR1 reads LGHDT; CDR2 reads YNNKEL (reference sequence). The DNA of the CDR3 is TGTGCCAGCAGCCAGGGACATCAATTAGCGTGCTCCTACAATGAGCAGTTCTTC. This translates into CASSQGHQLACSYNEQFF.